Each of the 21 T cell receptor beta chains below was sequenced from the same sample in a study of blood T cell repertoires in COVID-19. Assay: immunoSEQ multiplex PCR; the TCRdb copy retains only in-frame clones and omits some. The sample lists approximately 150,000 clones; about 90% were seen once. The sequenced material came from peripheral blood. Every receptor here comes from a man aged 50-59 years who had recovered from COVID-19.

The chain recombines TRBV6-1 with TRBJ1-1; D is uncertain. The CDR3 length is 14 residues. V dropped 2 bases and J dropped 5 bases, with 12 bases sitting between them. Germline lookup yields CDR1 MNHNS and CDR2 SASEGT. The CDR3 DNA sequence: TGTGCCAGCAGTGAAAAGAGTGCTAATACTGAAGCTTTCTTT. Its protein product is CASSEKSANTEAFF.

This clone appeared once. The chain is built from TRBV7-9 and TRBJ2-1, with TRBD2 identical over 7 bases. J was trimmed by 8 bases and V by 5 bases; bases with no gene match: 6. The CDR3 loop spans 13 amino acids. The germline gives CDR1 SEHNR, CDR2 FQNEAQ (reference sequence). The CDR3 sequence is CASSRTSGHEQFF. The CDR3, as DNA: TGTGCCAGCAGCCGGACTAGTGGCCATGAGCAGTTCTTC.

V usage is TRBV13 and J usage is TRBJ2-7, with D possibly matching TRBD2 (6 bases). The germline V gene has CDR1 PRHDT and CDR2 FYEKMQ (reference sequence). The V and J ends lost 5 bases and 4 bases respectively, with 18 bases between them. The CDR3 length is 15 residues. The CDR3 region is CASSTSGTGDYEQYF. CDR3 coding DNA: TGTGCCAGCAGCACTTCCGGGACTGGAGATTACGAGCAGTACTTC.

The chain employs TRBV30 and TRBJ2-1; 9 bases align to TRBD1. The CDR3 runs to 14 residues. Germline trimming cut 2 bases from V and 5 bases from J; bases unmatched to any gene: 4. In germline, CDR1 is GTSNPN, CDR2 SVGIG (reference sequence). CDR3 nucleotide sequence: TGTGCCTGGAGTTTGGGACAGGGTAACAATGAGCAGTTCTTC. Its translation is CAWSLGQGNNEQFF.

CDR3 region: CSVRGTGNANYGYTF. The DNA for the CDR3 is TGCAGCGTCAGAGGGACAGGGAACGCTAACTATGGCTACACCTTC. This sequence joins TRBV29-1 and TRBJ1-2, with 9 bases aligning to TRBD1. There are 15 residues in the CDR3. Germline CDR1 and CDR2: SQVTM and ANQGSEA. Trimming at V came to 6 bases and at J to 0 bases, leaving 8 bases not matched to a gene. Looking up the rest from reference TRBV29-1 and TRBJ1-2 gives the full variable domain: SAVISQKPSRDICQRGTSLTIQCQVDSQVTMMFWYRQQPGQSLTLIATANQGSEATYESGFVIDKFPISRPNLTFSTLTVSNMSPEDSSIYLCSVRGTGNANYGYTFGSGTRLTVV.

The chain uses TRBV7-9 and TRBJ1-6; the D is unclear. Trimming took off 3 bases at V and 7 bases at J, with 4 bases between the two ends. Germline lookup yields CDR1 SEHNR and CDR2 FQNEAQ (reference sequence). The CDR3 is 12 amino acids. DNA of the CDR3: TGTGCCAGCAGCTTGGGCAATTCACCCCTCCACTTT. Translating gives CASSLGNSPLHF.

The table lists this clone with a few counts. The chain uses TRBV4-2 and TRBJ2-1, with TRBD2 matching 7 bases. The germline gives CDR1 LGHNA, CDR2 YNFKEQ. V lost 0 bases and J lost 9; bases outside the gene matches: 14. CDR3 length: 17 residues. The CDR3 protein is CASSQDPGASGRSEQFF. CDR3 coding DNA: TGTGCCAGCAGCCAAGATCCTGGGGCTAGCGGTAGGTCTGAGCAGTTCTTC.

This sequence joins TRBV5-1 and TRBJ2-2; 10 bases are shared with TRBD1. The CDR3 has 14 amino acids. CDR1 is SGHRS and CDR2 is YFSETQ in the germline V gene. Trimming at V came to 5 bases and at J to 7 bases, leaving 5 bases not matched to a gene. The CDR3 is CASSGQGVHGELFF. In DNA form, the CDR3 reads TGCGCCAGCAGTGGACAGGGGGTACACGGGGAGCTGTTTTTT.

The gene calls are TRBV11-2 and TRBJ1-4; weak D call: TRBD1 (6 bases). Trimming left V 0 bases short and J 5 bases short, with 16 bases between. This CDR3 spans 17 amino acids. The germline CDR1 and CDR2 sequences are SGHAT and FQNNGV. CDR3 DNA: TGTGCCAGCAGCTTAGATCTTCAGGGGCCCTTGAATGAAAAACTGTTTTTT. Its protein is CASSLDLQGPLNEKLFF.

The chain combines TRBV7-2 with TRBJ1-4; a possible D gene is TRBD1 (5 bases). The germline CDR1 and CDR2 sequences are SGHTA and FQGNSA. The CDR3 covers 11 residues. Trimming took 6 bases from V and 10 from J, leaving 9 bases between them. In DNA, the CDR3 is TGTGCCAGCAGTGAAACAGGAAAACTGTTTTTT. This sequence encodes CASSETGKLFF.

This clone turned up a few times. V is TRBV27 and J is TRBJ2-7, with TRBD1 matching 10 bases. The germline V gene has CDR1 MNHEY and CDR2 SMNVEV (reference sequence). The CDR3 runs to 16 residues. V was clipped by 4 bases and J by 6 bases; unmatched bases: 12. DNA for the CDR3: TGTGCCAGCAGTTCGTCCGGGACAGGGGCGATGGGCGAGCAGTACTTC. It encodes CASSSSGTGAMGEQYF.

This clone came up a few times. Other DNA sequences in this specimen translate into the identical CDR3. The rearrangement uses TRBV7-9 and TRBJ1-1; D not certain. Germline loops: CDR1 SEHNR, CDR2 FQNEAQ (reference sequence). Deletions cut 4 bases from V and 4 bases from J, with 4 bases between. CDR3 length: 11 amino acids. The CDR3 DNA sequence: TGTGCCAGCAGCTCAGGCACTGAAGCTTTCTTT. Translating it yields CASSSGTEAFF.

The chain recombines TRBV19 with TRBJ1-4; perhaps TRBD1 as D (5 bases). The CDR3 sequence is 13 residues long. The germline CDR1 and CDR2 sequences are LNHDA and SQIVND (reference sequence). V was clipped by 7 bases and J by 8 bases, with 14 bases between them. CDR3 nucleotide sequence: TGTGCCAGTAACATGGGGGGTTTCGAAAAACTGTTTTTT. This encodes CASNMGGFEKLFF.

V gene TRBV5-1 combines with J gene TRBJ1-1, with D possibly matching TRBD1 (6 bases). Germline values: CDR1 SGHRS, CDR2 YFSETQ. Trimming pared 6 bases from V and 2 bases from J, leaving 11 bases between. The CDR3 has 13 residues. The CDR3: CASNRGANTEAFF. The CDR3 bases are TGCGCCAGCAACCGGGGGGCAAACACTGAAGCTTTCTTT.

This clone was counted ten times or more. The J gene is TRBJ2-1, the V gene TRBV2; TRBD2 aligns across 11 bases. Germline V gene lookup returns CDR1 SNHLY and CDR2 FYNNEI. CDR3 length: 17 amino acids. Trimming at V came to 6 bases and at J to 6 bases, leaving 13 bases not matched to a gene. The CDR3 region is CASSRRLTSGEVNEQFF. CDR3 DNA sequence: TGTGCCAGCAGCAGGAGACTGACTAGCGGGGAGGTCAATGAGCAGTTCTTC.

The gene calls are TRBV9 and TRBJ1-3; TRBD1 agrees at 7 bases. Germline V gene data show CDR1 as SGDLS and CDR2 as YYNGEE. This CDR3 is 17 amino acids long. The V gene end was trimmed by 3 bases and the J gene end by 0 bases; junction bases not matched to a gene: 9. The DNA of the CDR3 is TGTGCCAGCAGCGAATCCCCGGGACAGATCTCTGGAAACACCATATATTTT. Amino acids: CASSESPGQISGNTIYF.

The genes are TRBV27 and TRBJ1-6; 10 nucleotides match TRBD1. Looked up from germline, CDR1 is MNHEY and CDR2 is SMNVEV (reference sequence). The CDR3 spans 15 residues. J lost 8 bases, V lost 10 bases, and 11 bases had no gene match. This chain's CDR3 is CATQKTDRGYSPLHF. Written as DNA, the CDR3 is TGTGCCACCCAAAAAACGGACAGGGGGTATTCACCCCTCCACTTT.

V is TRBV11-3 and J is TRBJ1-1; D is unclear. The CDR3 extends over 18 amino acids. Germline V gene data show CDR1 as SGHNT and CDR2 as YENEEA. Trimming cost V 1 base and J 1 base, with 19 bases left between them. The CDR3 spells CASSLAPIEQNRNTEAFF. DNA of the CDR3: TGTGCCAGCAGCTTAGCCCCTATTGAACAGAACAGGAACACTGAAGCTTTCTTT.

This clone has just a few counts. The V gene is TRBV6-2 or TRBV6-3, the J gene TRBJ1-2, with D possibly matching TRBD1 (6 bases). Per the germline V gene, CDR1 is MNHEY and CDR2 is SVGEGT. The CDR3 is 12 residues long. The V end lost 6 bases, the J end lost 8 bases, and 13 bases lay between the germline ends. The CDR3 reads CASSWTDWGYTF. In nucleotides, the CDR3 is TGTGCCAGCAGCTGGACAGATTGGGGCTACACCTTC.

The chain links TRBV5-1 to TRBJ2-5, with 7 bases aligning to TRBD1. The V gene end was trimmed by 5 bases and the J gene end by 5 bases; junction bases not matched to a gene: 9. Germline CDR1 reads SGHRS; CDR2 reads YFSETQ. The CDR3 loop spans 14 amino acids. The CDR3: CASRNDRVTETQYF. CDR3 coding DNA: TGCGCCAGCAGAAACGACAGGGTGACGGAGACCCAGTACTTC.

This clone appeared a single time. The chain uses TRBV5-1 and TRBJ2-3, with D unclear. The V gene's germline CDR1 is SGHRS and CDR2 YFSETQ. The germline V and J ends were trimmed by 0 bases and 0 bases, with 11 bases remaining between them. The CDR3 extends over 16 amino acids. The CDR3 nucleotides are TGCGCCAGCAGCTTGGGCGGTACTCCTAGCACAGATACGCAGTATTTT. Translating it yields CASSLGGTPSTDTQYF.